This T cell receptor (beta chain) was sequenced during a study of response to subunit inactivated influenza vaccine. TCRdb called the RT-PCR reads again in MiXCR, with one record for every CDR3 protein. The sample consists of 700,000 to 800,000 distinct CDR3 sequences, around 18% of them appearing once. This clonotype is a singleton in its sample. Germline V gene lookup returns CDR1 DFQATT and CDR2 SNEGSKA (reference sequence). The CDR3 length is 15 residues. Trimming removed 1 base from V and 4 bases from J; junction bases left unmatched: 2. The TCR originated in a man aged 50 or older who received an inactivated influenza vaccine. The sequencing used PBMCs from blood, collected around 5 days after vaccination. The genes are TRBV20-1 and TRBJ2-2, with 11 nucleotides matching TRBD1. As DNA, the CDR3 is TGCAGTGCTAGAGCCGGGACAGGGGGCACCGGGGAGCTGTTTTTT. Encoded protein: CSARAGTGGTGELFF.